These 20 T cell receptor beta chains were all obtained from the same sample, sequenced in a study of T cell responses to AZD1222 COVID-19 vaccine. The protocol was immunoSEQ multiplex PCR, while the TCRdb copy is restricted to in-frame clones and leaves out a portion. Of 70,000 to 75,000 clones listed, around 81% are singletons. Specimen: peripheral blood, collected 28 days after the second AZD1222 dose. All receptors come from an adult who received the AZD1222 COVID-19 vaccine.

This clone turned up a few times. The gene calls are TRBV2 and TRBJ1-6; 8 bases map to TRBD1. The V segment lost 6 bases and the J segment 7 bases; nucleotides outside the gene matches: 8. Germline V gene sequence: CDR1 SNHLY, CDR2 FYNNEI. The CDR3 runs 15 residues. The CDR3 region has the DNA TGTGCCAGCAGACCCCAGGGGGCTAAGAATTCACCCCTCCACTTT. As protein: CASRPQGAKNSPLHF.

V usage is TRBV28 and J usage is TRBJ2-7; the D gene is possibly TRBD2 (5 bases). Deletions cut 7 bases from V and 6 bases from J, with 16 bases between. There are 13 residues in the CDR3. Germline CDR1 is MDHEN and CDR2 is SYDVKM. The CDR3 DNA reads TGTGCCAGCACCCATCAGGTGGCGGGCGAGCAGTACTTC. Translating gives CASTHQVAGEQYF.

V is TRBV19 and J is TRBJ1-5, with 8 bases identical to TRBD1. The germline V gene has CDR1 LNHDA and CDR2 SQIVND (reference sequence). The CDR3 spans 14 residues. Losses at the gene ends were 4 bases for V and 7 bases for J; bases not matched to a gene: 6. CDR3 loop: CASSTPGGRQPQHF. CDR3 nucleotide sequence: TGTGCCAGTAGTACCCCAGGGGGCAGGCAGCCCCAGCATTTT.

With regard to this clone: The junction shows a germline mismatch at one end, possibly a read error. The CDR3 loop reads CASSGTGMSGWDF. CDR3 DNA sequence: TGTGCCAGCAGTGGGACAGGGATGTCTGGTTGGGACTTC. This chain uses TRBV2 with TRBJ2-7, with TRBD1 matching over 8 bases. The CDR3 consists of 13 residues. Germline V gene sequence: CDR1 SNHLY, CDR2 FYNNEI.

This rearrangement joins TRBV7-9 to TRBJ2-3; 9 nucleotides agree with TRBD2. The germline CDR1 and CDR2 sequences are SEHNR and FQNEAQ (reference sequence). Losses at the gene ends were 4 bases for V and 2 bases for J; bases not matched to a gene: 4. The CDR3 runs 15 residues. The CDR3 DNA reads as TGTGCCAGCAGCTATAGCGGGGGCCCCACAGATACGCAGTATTTT. This codes for CASSYSGGPTDTQYF.

The chain couples TRBV12-3 or TRBV12-4 to TRBJ1-3; TRBD1 might be the D (5 bases). This CDR3 is built from 13 residues. Trimming took off 8 bases at V and 3 bases at J, with 11 bases between the two ends. In DNA, the CDR3 is TGTGCCAGCGCCCAGGACATTGGAAACACCATATATTTT. Protein sequence: CASAQDIGNTIYF.

The chain recombines TRBV7-2 with TRBJ2-5; the D gene is possibly TRBD2 (5 bases). Germline CDR1 is SGHTA and CDR2 is FQGNSA. This CDR3 has 14 amino acids. The ends were cut back, 0 bases at V and 5 bases at J, with 10 bases in the middle. In nucleotides, the CDR3 is TGTGCCAGCAGCTTAGCGGGAGCTAGGGAGACCCAGTACTTC. It specifies CASSLAGARETQYF.

The CDR3 here is CSTGTSMNNEQFF. CDR3 in DNA: TGCAGCACCGGGACTAGCATGAACAATGAGCAGTTCTTC. This sequence joins TRBV29-1 and TRBJ2-1; 9 bases are a match to TRBD2. V gave up 8 bases and J gave up 5 bases; unmatched junction bases: 7. The CDR3 runs to 13 residues. From germline, CDR1 is SQVTM and CDR2 ANQGSEA.

The rearrangement uses TRBV7-2 and TRBJ2-7, with no clear D. This CDR3 is built from 15 residues. Trimming removed 6 bases from V and 4 bases from J, with 19 bases in between. The germline CDR1 and CDR2 sequences are SGHTA and FQGNSA. The CDR3 protein is CASSGPGRVPYEQYF. The CDR3 DNA reads as TGTGCCAGCAGTGGACCGGGCCGGGTTCCTTACGAGCAGTACTTC.

This chain uses TRBV30 with TRBJ2-6, with 7 bases lining up with TRBD2. The CDR3 has 18 residues. V shed 1 base, J shed 0 bases, and the junction held 9 bases outside the gene matches. Germline CDR1 is GTSNPN and CDR2 is SVGIG (reference sequence). This CDR3 is CAWSDGGVSSSGANVLTF. In DNA, the CDR3 is TGTGCCTGGAGTGATGGGGGGGTCTCGAGCTCTGGGGCCAACGTCCTGACTTTC.

The chain carries TRBV10-3 and TRBJ1-5; possible D gene TRBD1, 5 bases. The CDR3 has 15 amino acids. Trimming shortened V by 4 bases and J by 4 bases, and 14 bases separated the two germline ends. Germline-derived CDR1 and CDR2 are ENHRY and SYGVKD. CDR3 nucleotide sequence: TGTGCCATCAGTGTGGGGGGAAGCTGGAATCAGCCCCAGCATTTT. Translated: CAISVGGSWNQPQHF.

This chain links TRBV5-1 with TRBJ2-3; TRBD2 matches 8 bases. CDR3 length: 16 amino acids. V lost 4 bases, J lost 2 bases, and 9 bases stayed unmatched. Per germline, CDR1 SGHRS and CDR2 YFSETQ. CDR3 amino acids: CASSVGRGAPTDTQYF. The CDR3 DNA reads as TGCGCCAGCAGCGTCGGGAGGGGGGCTCCCACAGATACGCAGTATTTT.

This chain connects TRBV29-1 to TRBJ1-2; a weak D match, TRBD1 (5 bases). V was cut by 7 bases and J by 8 bases, with 17 bases left in between. Looked up from germline, CDR1 is SQVTM and CDR2 is ANQGSEA. CDR3 size: 12 residues. DNA for the CDR3: TGCAGCGCTGGGGGGAACTCGTTAGGCTACACCTTC. This translates into CSAGGNSLGYTF.

This clone was counted a few times. The V call is TRBV7-9, the J call TRBJ2-7; 11 bases are a match to TRBD2. V shed 5 bases, J shed 6 bases, and the junction held 9 bases outside the gene matches. This CDR3 comprises 15 residues. Germline CDR1 reads SEHNR; CDR2 reads FQNEAQ (reference sequence). Here the CDR3 DNA reads TGTGCCAGCAGCCCAGTCGGGACTAGCGGACGCGAGCAGTACTTC. Translating it yields CASSPVGTSGREQYF.

The chain has TRBV2 and TRBJ2-7, with 10 bases that match TRBD1. Germline trimming cut 10 bases from V and 5 bases from J; bases unmatched to any gene: 8. This CDR3 is 13 amino acids long. Per the germline V gene, CDR1 is SNHLY and CDR2 is FYNNEI. The CDR3 protein is CATRTGGWDEQYF. The CDR3 DNA sequence: TGTGCCACCCGGACAGGGGGGTGGGACGAGCAGTACTTC.

The CDR3 reads CATRTGIADTQYF. The CDR3 region has the DNA TGTGCAACGAGAACAGGGATCGCAGATACGCAGTATTTT. This chain uses TRBV28 with TRBJ2-3, with D perhaps TRBD1 (6 bases). In germline, CDR1 is MDHEN, CDR2 SYDVKM. The CDR3 loop spans 13 amino acids.

V gene TRBV5-6 combines with J gene TRBJ2-3; 9 nucleotides match TRBD2. The V and J ends lost 5 bases and 1 base, in that order; junction bases with no gene match: 5. This CDR3 is 15 amino acids long. Germline V gene sequence: CDR1 SGHDT, CDR2 YYEEEE. This chain's CDR3 is CASSLAGFGTDTQYF. DNA of the CDR3: TGTGCCAGCAGTCTAGCGGGATTCGGCACAGATACGCAGTATTTT.

This chain joins TRBV9 and TRBJ1-1, with a weak D call TRBD1 (5 bases). Germline values: CDR1 SGDLS, CDR2 YYNGEE. The CDR3 is 16 amino acids. The V end was cut by 0 bases, the J end by 5 bases, with 17 bases between. In nucleotides, the CDR3 is TGTGCCAGCAGCGTAGCCCCCGTGGCAGGGAAAACTGAAGCTTTCTTT. Translation gives CASSVAPVAGKTEAFF.

CDR3 region: CASSSSHNEQFF. DNA for the CDR3: TGTGCCAGCAGCTCATCGCACAATGAGCAGTTCTTC. The chain uses TRBV7-9 and TRBJ2-1; D remains ambiguous. The germline V gene has CDR1 SEHNR and CDR2 FQNEAQ (reference sequence). V was trimmed by 4 bases and J by 5 bases, leaving 6 bases between them. The CDR3 totals 12 residues. The full variable domain, in which reference TRBV7-9 and TRBJ2-1 provide the parts outside the CDR3, is DTGVSQNPRHKITKRGQNVTFRCDPISEHNRLYWYRQTLGQGPEFLTYFQNEAQLEKSRLLSDRFSAERPKGSFSTLEIQRTEQGDSAMYLCASSSSHNEQFFGPGTRLTVL.

This CDR3 is CASSPGAGDTQYF. CDR3 nucleotides: TGTGCCAGCTCACCGGGGGCGGGTGATACGCAGTATTTT. The chain combines TRBV18 with TRBJ2-3; D may be TRBD1 (6 bases). The CDR3 loop spans 13 amino acids. Trimming took 3 bases from V and 6 from J, leaving 10 bases between them. Germline CDR1 reads KGHSH; CDR2 reads LQKENI. The whole variable domain, filled in from reference TRBV18 and TRBJ2-3, reads NAGVMQNPRHLVRRRGQEARLRCSPMKGHSHVYWYRQLPEEGLKFMVYLQKENIIDESGMPKERFSAEFPKEGPSILRIQQVVRGDSAAYFCASSPGAGDTQYFGPGTRLTVL.